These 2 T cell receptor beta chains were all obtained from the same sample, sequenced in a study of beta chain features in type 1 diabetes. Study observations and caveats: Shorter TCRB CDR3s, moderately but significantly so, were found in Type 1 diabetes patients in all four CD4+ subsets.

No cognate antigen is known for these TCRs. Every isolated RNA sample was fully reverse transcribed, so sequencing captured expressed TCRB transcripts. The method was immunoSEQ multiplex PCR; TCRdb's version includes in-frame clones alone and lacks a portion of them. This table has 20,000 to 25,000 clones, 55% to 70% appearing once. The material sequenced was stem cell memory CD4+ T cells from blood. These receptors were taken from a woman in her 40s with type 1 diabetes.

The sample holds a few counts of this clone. CDR3 residues: CASRWTGNSYGYTF. CDR3 DNA sequence: TGTGCCAGCAGGTGGACAGGGAATAGCTATGGCTACACCTTC. The rearrangement uses TRBV2 and TRBJ1-2, with 8 positions matching TRBD1. Per the germline V gene, CDR1 is SNHLY and CDR2 is FYNNEI. The junction had 7 bases not matched to a gene; V was cut back by 6 bases and J by 4 bases. This CDR3 comprises 14 residues.

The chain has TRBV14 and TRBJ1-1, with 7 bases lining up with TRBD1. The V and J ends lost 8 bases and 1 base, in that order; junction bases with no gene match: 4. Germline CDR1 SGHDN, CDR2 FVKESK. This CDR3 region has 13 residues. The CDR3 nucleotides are TGTGCCAGCCTAGGACAGGCGAACACTGAAGCTTTCTTT. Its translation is CASLGQANTEAFF.